Shown below are 22 T cell receptor beta chains from a single sample sequenced in a study of spatial heterogeneity in lung cancer. Study observations and caveats: Counts of expanded intratumoral alpha and beta TCRs tracked tumor mutation counts.

TCRdb reprocessed the 5' RACE reads via MiXCR and lists one record per CDR3 protein. The sample shows about 13,000 distinct CDR3 sequences, about 4% of them seen only once. These receptors lack a known antigen. Time point noted: sample taken at primary tumor resection. The sequencing used lung tumor tissue, collected at surgery. These receptors were collected from a male donor with early-stage non-small cell lung cancer.

This clonotype came up many times. This chain's CDR3 is CASWTGGGYGYTF. CDR3 DNA sequence: TGTGCCAGTTGGACAGGGGGCGGTTATGGCTACACCTTC. The genes are TRBV2 and TRBJ1-2, with 11 nucleotides matching TRBD1. The CDR3 contains 13 residues. Germline V gene sequence: CDR1 SNHLY, CDR2 FYNNEI. V lost 9 bases, J lost 5 bases, and 5 bases stayed unmatched.

This clonotype was observed many times. V and J are TRBV6-6 and TRBJ1-2; maybe TRBD1 (5 bases). CDR1 is MNHNY and CDR2 is SVGAGI in the germline V gene (reference sequence). V was trimmed by 5 bases and J by 2 bases, leaving 12 bases between them. The CDR3 has 14 residues. The CDR3 spells CASSPGGRNYGYTF. CDR3 bases: TGTGCCAGCAGTCCCGGGGGAAGGAACTATGGCTACACCTTC.

This clonotype came up many times. This chain connects TRBV6-2 or TRBV6-3 to TRBJ2-7, with 11 positions matching TRBD1. CDR3 length: 16 amino acids. The V and J ends lost 6 bases and 3 bases, in that order; junction bases with no gene match: 10. In germline, CDR1 is MNHEY, CDR2 SVGEGT. CDR3 protein: CASSPRGTGGIYEQYV. CDR3 bases: TGTGCCAGCAGCCCACGCGGGACAGGGGGAATCTACGAGCAGTACGTC.

This clonotype has ten or more counts. V and J are TRBV7-2 and TRBJ2-7; 8 bases map to TRBD1. Germline-derived CDR1 and CDR2 are SGHTA and FQGNSA. This CDR3 region has 13 residues. V trimming: 4 bases; J trimming: 9 bases; junction bases outside the gene matches: 8. In nucleotides, the CDR3 is TGTGCCAGCAGCTCGGACAGGGCTAACGCGCAGTACTTC. Translation: CASSSDRANAQYF.

This clonotype is labeled as medium-sized. The chain is built from TRBV27 and TRBJ2-4; D remains ambiguous. Trimming removed 5 bases at V and 8 bases at J, with 7 bases between. From germline, CDR1 is MNHEY and CDR2 SMNVEV (reference sequence). The CDR3 consists of 11 residues. CDR3 sequence (DNA): TGTGCCAGCAGTAACAGTTACATTCAGTACTTC. Its translation is CASSNSYIQYF.

This clonotype was seen repeatedly, ten times or more. The chain recombines TRBV5-6 with TRBJ2-1; perhaps TRBD2 as D (6 bases). This CDR3 is built from 15 residues. The germline V gene has CDR1 SGHDT and CDR2 YYEEEE. The ends were cut back, 0 bases at V and 3 bases at J, with 10 bases in the middle. The CDR3 DNA follows: TGTGCCAGCAGCTTGGTTAGCGGTCGCTACAATGAGCAGTTCTTC. Amino acid sequence: CASSLVSGRYNEQFF.

This clonotype showed up many times. This rearrangement joins TRBV29-1 to TRBJ2-2; a possible D gene is TRBD1 (5 bases). Trimming pared 7 bases from V and 1 base from J, leaving 10 bases between. Germline CDR1 and CDR2: SQVTM and ANQGSEA. This CDR3 comprises 13 residues. CDR3 sequence reads: CSADTRNTGELFF. The CDR3 DNA reads as TGCAGCGCGGACACCAGGAACACCGGGGAGCTGTTTTTT.

There are many counts of this clonotype. The chain couples TRBV29-1 to TRBJ1-2; perhaps TRBD1 as D (5 bases). From germline, CDR1 is SQVTM and CDR2 ANQGSEA. With 3 bases removed from V and 8 bases from J, the gap between germline ends came to 19 bases. CDR3 length equals 14 residues. The chain's CDR3 is CSVDRIPQGGGYTF. The CDR3 bases are TGCAGCGTTGACCGAATCCCCCAGGGTGGGGGCTACACCTTC.

The sample holds many counts of this clonotype. The genes are TRBV20-1 and TRBJ1-2, with D possibly being TRBD1 (6 bases). This CDR3 has 14 residues. Germline-derived CDR1 and CDR2 are DFQATT and SNEGSKA (reference sequence). V dropped 4 bases and J dropped 5 bases, with 17 bases sitting between them. The CDR3 protein is CSATVRRTAYGYTF. As DNA, the CDR3 is TGCAGTGCTACAGTTCGCCGGACAGCTTATGGCTACACCTTC.

There are many counts of this clonotype. This sequence joins TRBV20-1 and TRBJ1-4; perhaps TRBD1 as D (6 bases). The CDR3 extends over 13 amino acids. CDR1 and CDR2 from the germline V gene are DFQATT and SNEGSKA (reference sequence). V gave up 4 bases and J gave up 5 bases, with 11 bases separating them. The CDR3 loop reads CSATRGGNEKLFF. CDR3 nucleotide sequence: TGCAGTGCTACCAGGGGAGGGAATGAAAAACTGTTTTTT.

About this clonotype: At one end the junction does not follow the germline gene, possibly because of a read error. V usage is TRBV5-4 and J usage is TRBJ2-6; D possibly corresponds to TRBD1 (7 bases). The CDR3 length is 17 residues. CDR1 and CDR2 (germline): SGHNT, YYREEE (reference sequence). CDR3: CASRAGGSFSGANVLNF. The CDR3 nucleotides are TGTGCCAGCCGCGCAGGGGGGAGCTTCTCTGGGGCCAACGTCCTGAATTTC.

This clonotype was recorded a few times. The V and J genes are TRBV3-1 and TRBJ2-1; tentative D call: TRBD2 (5 bases). The V and J ends lost 0 bases and 10 bases respectively, with 10 bases between them. The CDR3 has 13 amino acids. Germline CDR1 is LGHDT and CDR2 is YNNKEL (reference sequence). CDR3 in amino acids: CASSQDLGAEQFF. In DNA, the CDR3 is TGTGCCAGCAGCCAAGATCTGGGAGCCGAGCAGTTCTTC.

This clonotype was observed many times. The chain joins TRBV20-1 to TRBJ1-2; no reliable D call. Trimming removed 3 bases from V and 5 bases from J, with 16 bases in between. This CDR3 has 14 residues. CDR1 is DFQATT, CDR2 SNEGSKA, per germline (reference sequence). In DNA, the CDR3 is TGCAGTGCTAGGTCGTCAAACCTCTTTTATGGCTACACCTTC. This sequence encodes CSARSSNLFYGYTF.

This chain joins TRBV20-1 and TRBJ1-5, with 9 bases identical to TRBD1. CDR3 size: 15 residues. Per the germline V gene, CDR1 is DFQATT and CDR2 is SNEGSKA (reference sequence). J gave up 5 bases and V 6 bases, and 11 bases lay outside the gene matches. In DNA form, the CDR3 reads TGCAGTGCCGCGGGACAGGGCACATCTTATCAGCCCCAGCATTTT. Its translation: CSAAGQGTSYQPQHF.

This clonotype was seen many times. The chain links TRBV6-1 to TRBJ1-2; 7 nucleotides line up with TRBD1. The CDR3 spans 13 residues. With V trimmed by 6 bases and J by 4 bases, 5 bases remained unmatched. The V gene's germline CDR1 is MNHNS and CDR2 SASEGT. This CDR3 is CASSRGLAYGYTF. Written as DNA, the CDR3 is TGTGCCAGCAGCAGGGGGTTGGCCTATGGCTACACCTTC.

By sample share, this clonotype is medium-sized. V and J are TRBV3-1 and TRBJ1-6, with TRBD1 matching 9 bases. V was pared by 3 bases and J by 8 bases, with 11 bases of the junction left unmatched. This CDR3 has 17 residues. Germline V lookup: CDR1 LGHDT, CDR2 YNNKEL (reference sequence). The CDR3 DNA reads TGTGCCAGCAGCCAGGCTAAAATCGGACAGGGGCATTCACCCCTCCACTTT. This translates into CASSQAKIGQGHSPLHF.

As to this clonotype: This may be a read error, as it is one base from a much larger clone. This rearrangement joins TRBV5-3 to TRBJ1-1; D unresolved. TRBV5-3 is an open reading frame, and its role is uncertain. Trimming took off 1 base at V and 11 bases at J, with 27 bases between the two ends. The CDR3 extends over 17 amino acids. The CDR3 loop reads CARSLTSRQEKIVWAFF. DNA of the CDR3: TGTGCCAGAAGCTTGACGAGTCGGCAGGAGAAAATTGTGTGGGCTTTCTTT.

This clonotype appeared many times. The gene calls are TRBV6-6 and TRBJ1-6; 7 bases map to TRBD1. Looked up from germline, CDR1 is MNHNY and CDR2 is SVGAGI (reference sequence). The CDR3 runs 14 residues. Germline trimming cut 6 bases from V and 11 bases from J; bases unmatched to any gene: 10. The CDR3 region is CASRRQGGSTPLHF. The CDR3, as DNA: TGTGCCAGCAGGCGACAGGGAGGGTCGACACCCCTCCACTTT.

This clonotype was picked up a small number of times. Possible read error: a much larger clone is one base away. This rearrangement joins TRBV6-5 to TRBJ1-2; tentatively, D is TRBD1 (6 bases). The CDR3 has 15 residues. CDR1 is MNHEY and CDR2 is SVGAGI in the germline V gene. In DNA form, the CDR3 reads TGTGCCAGCAGCCGCGAAATGGACAGCACGTCGGGCTACAACTTC. Encoded protein: CASSREMDSTSGYNF.

The rearrangement joins TRBV20-1 to TRBJ2-4; D is possibly TRBD1 (5 bases). This CDR3 has 15 residues. Per the germline V gene, CDR1 is DFQATT and CDR2 is SNEGSKA (reference sequence). V lost 6 bases and J lost 0, with 15 bases in between. CDR3 loop: CSAMTDALAKNIQYF. The DNA of the CDR3 is TGCAGTGCGATGACAGACGCTCTAGCCAAAAACATTCAGTACTTC.

This clonotype showed up many times. V and J are TRBV12-3 or TRBV12-4 and TRBJ2-2; no clear D gene. The length of the CDR3 is 12 residues. The germline V and J ends were trimmed by 6 bases and 3 bases, with 5 bases remaining between them. Here the CDR3 reads CASRTYTGELFF. CDR3 sequence (DNA): TGTGCCAGCAGGACTTACACCGGGGAGCTGTTTTTT.

This clonotype was counted ten times or more. V usage is TRBV11-2 and J usage is TRBJ2-2, with D possibly TRBD1 on 5 matching bases. CDR1 is SGHAT, CDR2 FQNNGV, per germline. CDR3 size: 15 residues. V dropped 4 bases and J dropped 0 bases, with 9 bases sitting between them. The CDR3 loop reads CASSSGNANTGELFF. The CDR3 coding sequence is TGTGCCAGCAGCTCAGGGAACGCGAACACCGGGGAGCTGTTTTTT.